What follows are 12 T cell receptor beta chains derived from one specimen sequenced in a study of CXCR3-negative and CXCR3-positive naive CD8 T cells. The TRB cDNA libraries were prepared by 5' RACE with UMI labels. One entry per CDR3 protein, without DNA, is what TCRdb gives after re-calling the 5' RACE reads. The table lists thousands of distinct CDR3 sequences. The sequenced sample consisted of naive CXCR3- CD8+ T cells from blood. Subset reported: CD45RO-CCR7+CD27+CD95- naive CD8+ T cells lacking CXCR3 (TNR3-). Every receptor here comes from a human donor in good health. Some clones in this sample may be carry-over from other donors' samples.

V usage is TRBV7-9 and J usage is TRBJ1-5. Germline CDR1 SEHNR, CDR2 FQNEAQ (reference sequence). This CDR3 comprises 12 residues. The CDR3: CASSLGGQPQHF.

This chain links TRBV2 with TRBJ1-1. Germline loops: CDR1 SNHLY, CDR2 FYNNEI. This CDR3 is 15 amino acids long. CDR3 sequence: CASSLGIVMNTEAFF. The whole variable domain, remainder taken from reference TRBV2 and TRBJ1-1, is EPEVTQTPSHQVTQMGQEVILRCVPISNHLYFYWYRQILGQKVEFLVSFYNNEISEKSEIFDDQFSVERPDGSNFTLKIRSTKLEDSAMYFCASSLGIVMNTEAFFGQGTRLTVV.

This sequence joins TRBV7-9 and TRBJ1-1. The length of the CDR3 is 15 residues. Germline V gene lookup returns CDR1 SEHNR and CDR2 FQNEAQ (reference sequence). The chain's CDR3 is CASSLAVGRNTEAFF.

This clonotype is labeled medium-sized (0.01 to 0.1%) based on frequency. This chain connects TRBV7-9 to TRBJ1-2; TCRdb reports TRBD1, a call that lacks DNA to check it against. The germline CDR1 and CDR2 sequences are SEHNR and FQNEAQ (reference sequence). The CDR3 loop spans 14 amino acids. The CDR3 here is CASSPGGGYRGYTF.

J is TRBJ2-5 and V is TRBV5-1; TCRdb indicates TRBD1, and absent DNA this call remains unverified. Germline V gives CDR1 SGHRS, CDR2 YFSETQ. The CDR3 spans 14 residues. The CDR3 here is CASSRYRGQETQYF.

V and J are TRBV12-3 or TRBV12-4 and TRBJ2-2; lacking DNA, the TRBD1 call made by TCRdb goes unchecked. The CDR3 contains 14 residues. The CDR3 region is CASRDSPNTGELFF.

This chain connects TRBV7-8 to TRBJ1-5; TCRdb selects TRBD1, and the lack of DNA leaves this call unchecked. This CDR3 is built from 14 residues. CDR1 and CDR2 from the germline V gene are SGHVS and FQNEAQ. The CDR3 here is CASSRGPPGQPQHF.

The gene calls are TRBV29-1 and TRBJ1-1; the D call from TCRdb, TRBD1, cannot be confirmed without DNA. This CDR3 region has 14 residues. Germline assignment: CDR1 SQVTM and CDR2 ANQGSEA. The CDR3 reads CSVPQGGMNTEAFF. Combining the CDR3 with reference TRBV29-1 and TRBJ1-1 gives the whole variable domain SAVISQKPSRDICQRGTSLTIQCQVDSQVTMMFWYRQQPGQSLTLIATANQGSEATYESGFVIDKFPISRPNLTFSTLTVSNMSPEDSSIYLCSVPQGGMNTEAFFGQGTRLTVV.

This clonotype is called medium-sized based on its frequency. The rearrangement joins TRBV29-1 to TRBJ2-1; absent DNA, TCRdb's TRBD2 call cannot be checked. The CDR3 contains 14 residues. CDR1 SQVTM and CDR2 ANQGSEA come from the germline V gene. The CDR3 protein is CSVELRGLNNEQFF.

Here the CDR3 reads CASDNSGTSGYNEQFF. V usage is TRBV19 and J usage is TRBJ2-1; the D call of TRBD2 rests on TCRdb alone, since no DNA is present to check it. Germline CDR1 and CDR2: LNHDA and SQIVND (reference sequence). The CDR3 runs 16 residues.

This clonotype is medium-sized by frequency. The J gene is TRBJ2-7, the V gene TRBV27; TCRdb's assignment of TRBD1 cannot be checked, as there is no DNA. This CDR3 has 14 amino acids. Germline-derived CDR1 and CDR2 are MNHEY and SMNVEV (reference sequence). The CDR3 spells CASRPGTGIHEQYF.

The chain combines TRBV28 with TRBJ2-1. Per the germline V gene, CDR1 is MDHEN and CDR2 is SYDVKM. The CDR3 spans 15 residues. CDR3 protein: CASSFTGNSYNEQFF.